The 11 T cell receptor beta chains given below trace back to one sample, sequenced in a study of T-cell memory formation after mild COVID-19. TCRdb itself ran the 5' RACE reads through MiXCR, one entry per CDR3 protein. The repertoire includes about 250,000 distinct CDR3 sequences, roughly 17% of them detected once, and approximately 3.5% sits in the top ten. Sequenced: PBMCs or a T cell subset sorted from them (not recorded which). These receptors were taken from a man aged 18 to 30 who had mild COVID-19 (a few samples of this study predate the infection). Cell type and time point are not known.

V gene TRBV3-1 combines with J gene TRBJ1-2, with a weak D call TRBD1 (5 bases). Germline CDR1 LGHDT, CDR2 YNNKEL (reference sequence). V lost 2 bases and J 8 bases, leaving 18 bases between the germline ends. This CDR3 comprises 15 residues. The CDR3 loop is CASSQRGSGTSGYTF. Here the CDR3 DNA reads TGTGCCAGCAGCCAACGAGGGTCAGGGACGAGCGGCTACACCTTC.

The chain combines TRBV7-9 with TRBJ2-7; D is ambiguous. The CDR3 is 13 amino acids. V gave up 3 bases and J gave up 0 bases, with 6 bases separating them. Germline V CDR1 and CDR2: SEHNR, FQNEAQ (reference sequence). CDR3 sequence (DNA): TGTGCCAGCAGCTTGTACAGCTCCTACGAGCAGTACGTC. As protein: CASSLYSSYEQYV.

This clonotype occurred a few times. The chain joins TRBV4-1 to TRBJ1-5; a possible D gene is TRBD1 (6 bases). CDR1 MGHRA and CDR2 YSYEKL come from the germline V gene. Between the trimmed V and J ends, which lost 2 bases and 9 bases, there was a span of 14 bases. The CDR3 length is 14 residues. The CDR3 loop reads CASSQLFTGMPQHF. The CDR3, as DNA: TGCGCCAGCAGCCAACTTTTCACAGGGATGCCCCAGCATTTT.

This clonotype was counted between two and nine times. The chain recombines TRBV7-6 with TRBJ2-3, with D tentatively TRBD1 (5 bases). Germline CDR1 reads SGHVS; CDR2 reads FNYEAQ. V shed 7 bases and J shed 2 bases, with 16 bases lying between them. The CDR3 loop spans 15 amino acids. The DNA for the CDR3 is TGTGCCAGCACCCAATCCAGGGCTAACACAGATACGCAGTATTTT. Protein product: CASTQSRANTDTQYF.

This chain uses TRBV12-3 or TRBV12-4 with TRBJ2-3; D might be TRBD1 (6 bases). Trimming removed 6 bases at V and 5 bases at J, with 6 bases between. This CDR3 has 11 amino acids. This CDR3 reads CASRTGDTQYF. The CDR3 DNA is TGTGCCAGCAGGACAGGAGATACGCAGTATTTT.

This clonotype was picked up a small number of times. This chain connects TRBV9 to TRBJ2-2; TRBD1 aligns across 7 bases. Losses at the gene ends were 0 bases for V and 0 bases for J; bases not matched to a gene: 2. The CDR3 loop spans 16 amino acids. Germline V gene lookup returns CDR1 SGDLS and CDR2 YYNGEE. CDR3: CASSVEGAPNTGELFF. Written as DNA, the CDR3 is TGTGCCAGCAGCGTAGAGGGGGCGCCGAACACCGGGGAGCTGTTTTTT. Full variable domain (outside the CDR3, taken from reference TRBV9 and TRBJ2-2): DSGVTQTPKHLITATGQRVTLRCSPRSGDLSVYWYQQSLDQGLQFLIQYYNGEERAKGNILERFSAQQFPDLHSELNLSSLELGDSALYFCASSVEGAPNTGELFFGEGSRLTVL.

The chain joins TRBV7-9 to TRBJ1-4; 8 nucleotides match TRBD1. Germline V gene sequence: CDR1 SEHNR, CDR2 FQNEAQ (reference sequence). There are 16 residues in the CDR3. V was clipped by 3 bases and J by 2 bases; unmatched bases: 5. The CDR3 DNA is TGTGCCAGCAGCTTCAGGCAGGGGGCCACTAATGAAAAACTGTTTTTT. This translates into CASSFRQGATNEKLFF.

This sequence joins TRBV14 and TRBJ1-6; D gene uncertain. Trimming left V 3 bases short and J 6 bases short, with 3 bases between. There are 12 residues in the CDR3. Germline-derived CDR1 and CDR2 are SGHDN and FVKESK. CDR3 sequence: CASSQINSPLHF. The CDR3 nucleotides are TGTGCCAGCAGCCAGATTAATTCACCCCTCCACTTT.

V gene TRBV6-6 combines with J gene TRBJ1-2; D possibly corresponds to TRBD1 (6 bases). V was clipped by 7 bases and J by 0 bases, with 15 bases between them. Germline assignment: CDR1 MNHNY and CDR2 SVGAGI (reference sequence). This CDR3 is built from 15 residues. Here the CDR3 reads CASKEAGDANYGYTF. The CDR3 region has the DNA TGTGCCAGCAAGGAGGCAGGGGACGCTAACTATGGCTACACCTTC.

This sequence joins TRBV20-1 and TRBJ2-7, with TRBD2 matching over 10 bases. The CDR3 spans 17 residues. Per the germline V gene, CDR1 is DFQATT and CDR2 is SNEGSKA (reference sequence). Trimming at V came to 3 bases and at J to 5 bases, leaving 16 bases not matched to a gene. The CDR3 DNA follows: TGCAGTGCTAGCCCGATAACTAGCGGGGTAGGTAACCACGAGCAGTACGTC. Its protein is CSASPITSGVGNHEQYV.

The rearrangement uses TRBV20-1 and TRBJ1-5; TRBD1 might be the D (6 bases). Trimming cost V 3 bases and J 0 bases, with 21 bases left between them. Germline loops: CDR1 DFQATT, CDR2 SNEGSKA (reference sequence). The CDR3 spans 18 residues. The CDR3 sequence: CSARGQGHTGVSNQPQHF. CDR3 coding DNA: TGCAGTGCTAGGGGCCAGGGACATACTGGGGTTAGCAATCAGCCCCAGCATTTT.